The present TCR beta chain was sequenced within a study of T cells after yellow fever vaccination. The CDR3 covers 15 residues. Germline V gene sequence: CDR1 ENHRY, CDR2 SYGVKD. Trimming took off 2 bases at V and 4 bases at J, with 15 bases between the two ends. Study findings and constraints: There was a possibility that FACS-sorted repertoires contained abundant clonotypes contaminating from the bulk population. Primary-vaccination clones mostly resurfaced post-booster (about 95% CD4, 85% to 90% CD8). Though weaker, the secondary response peaked faster, on day 5 versus 15.

Regarding this clonotype: Antigen: not known.

5'RACE template switching generated TCR cDNA, adding a universal primer site and UMIs. TCRdb reprocessed the 5' RACE reads via MiXCR and lists one record per CDR3 protein. The repertoire includes hundreds of thousands of distinct CDR3 sequences, around a tenth of them detected once, and less than 20% sits in the top ten. The material was PBMCs, obtained on the day of the first yellow fever vaccination. This TCR was recovered from a man between 18 and 35 years old who received the YFV17D yellow fever vaccine. The chain combines TRBV10-3 with TRBJ2-7, with a weak D call TRBD1 (6 bases). CDR3 sequence reads: CAISEPPWTAYEQYF. CDR3 sequence (DNA): TGTGCCATCAGTGAGCCCCCCTGGACAGCTTACGAGCAGTACTTC.